This T cell receptor beta chain was found in a study of shared clonotypes between healthy human individuals. Study context: Every donor yielded three CD4 naive, three CD4 memory, two CD8 naive and one CD8 memory plate.

General study findings and limits: Of the naive CD4 clonotypes, approximately 5% were shared across a handful of donors.

CDR1 and CDR2 from the germline V gene are SEHNR and FQNEAQ (reference sequence). V dropped 2 bases and J dropped 2 bases, with 15 bases sitting between them. This CDR3 is 16 amino acids long. It was CD45RO-negative cells, positively selected for CCR7, that made up naive CD8 cells, with terminally differentiated effector memory CD45RA+ cells excluded. Sorted-subset replicate PCRs used 150 to 200 ng of genomic DNA. This amount corresponded to 33,000 or so T cell genomes. Libraries were prepared by immunoSEQ multiplex PCR; TCRdb keeps only in-frame clonotypes and omits some of them. The table lists about 610,000 clones, about 95% of them singletons, with about 0.11% in the top ten. As to this clone: No antigen is known for it.

The chain carries TRBV7-9 and TRBJ1-2; no definite D call. The sample comprised naive CD8+ T cells sorted from blood. The clonotype comes from a woman in her 30s in good health. The CDR3 reads CASSLPTPNSNYGYTF. DNA of the CDR3: TGTGCCAGCAGCTTACCTACACCGAACTCAAACTATGGCTACACCTTC. Filled out from reference TRBV7-9 and TRBJ1-2, the complete variable domain reads DTGVSQNPRHKITKRGQNVTFRCDPISEHNRLYWYRQTLGQGPEFLTYFQNEAQLEKSRLLSDRFSAERPKGSFSTLEIQRTEQGDSAMYLCASSLPTPNSNYGYTFGSGTRLTVV.